This T cell receptor (beta chain) was obtained from a study of T cells in localized non-small cell lung cancer. Study results and limitations: Appearances in adjacent lung were noted for a median approximately 50 of the top 100 tumor clones. Uninvolved adjacent lung showed higher T cell clonality than tumor.

The germline gives CDR1 GTSNPN, CDR2 SVGIG (reference sequence). The CDR3 is 13 residues long. Trimming cost V 7 bases and J 8 bases, with 17 bases left between them. To note about this clone: Its specificity is unknown.

Data came from immunoSEQ multiplex PCR; TCRdb stores just in-frame clones and leaves some out. Among approximately 1,000 clones, around a third were seen once, and the ten largest hold approximately 15%. The sequence was obtained from a female donor older than 55 with stage I lung adenocarcinoma. Here the sequenced sample was normal lung tissue next to the tumor, taken before any cancer treatment. The chain couples TRBV30 to TRBJ1-4; tentative D call: TRBD1 (5 bases). DNA of the CDR3: TGTGCCTTAAACCTAGGGGTCTGGGAAAAACTGTTTTTT. Protein: CALNLGVWEKLFF. Together with reference TRBV30 and TRBJ1-4, the CDR3 gives the full variable domain: SQTIHQWPATLVQPVGSPLSLECTVEGTSNPNLYWYRQAAGRGLQLLFYSVGIGQISSEVPQNLSASRPQDRQFILSSKKLLLSDSGFYLCALNLGVWEKLFFGSGTQLSVL.